This section outlines one T cell receptor beta chain sequence together with its context. Its target is not known. Isolated RNA was reverse transcribed into cDNA used as the sequencing template. Only in-frame clones appear in the TCRdb table, and some are missing; sequencing was by immunoSEQ multiplex PCR. The sample carries under 150,000 clones, 62% recorded once. The data were obtained in a study of CD8+ T cells in alopecia areata. Points from the study as a whole: Sequence data from scalp samples additionally include resident alphabeta T cells of normal skin. Lesional scalp, notably in alopecia totalis/universalis, had clonality above that of normal scalp.

Per germline, CDR1 GTSNPN and CDR2 SVGIG (reference sequence). V was trimmed by 0 bases and J by 3 bases, leaving 9 bases between them. The CDR3 consists of 13 residues. The sequence derives from a human donor in good health. Sequenced material: CD8+ T cells sorted from blood. This chain links TRBV30 with TRBJ2-7, with D uncertain. The CDR3 DNA sequence: TGTGCCTGGAGTGTTCATCGTGTCTACGAGCAGTACTTC. It codes for CAWSVHRVYEQYF.